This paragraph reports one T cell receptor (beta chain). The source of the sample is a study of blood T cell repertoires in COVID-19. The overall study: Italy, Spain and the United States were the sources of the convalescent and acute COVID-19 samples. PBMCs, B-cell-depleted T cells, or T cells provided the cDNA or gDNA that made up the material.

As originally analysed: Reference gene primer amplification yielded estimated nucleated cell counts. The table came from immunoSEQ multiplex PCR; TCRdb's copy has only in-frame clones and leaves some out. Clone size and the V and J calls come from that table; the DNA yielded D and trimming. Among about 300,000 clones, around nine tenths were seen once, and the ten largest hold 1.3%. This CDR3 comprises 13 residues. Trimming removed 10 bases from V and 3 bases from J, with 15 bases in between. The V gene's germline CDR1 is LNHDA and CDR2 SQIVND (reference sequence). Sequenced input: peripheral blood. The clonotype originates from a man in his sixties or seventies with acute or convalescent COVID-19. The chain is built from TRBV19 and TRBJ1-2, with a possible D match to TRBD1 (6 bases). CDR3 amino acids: CATSKQGDYGYTF. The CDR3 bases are TGTGCCACCTCAAAACAGGGTGACTATGGCTACACCTTC.